Following are 11 T cell receptor beta chains from one sample sequenced in a study of blood T cell repertoires in COVID-19. Sequencing used immunoSEQ multiplex PCR; TCRdb keeps in-frame clones, though not all of them. The sample holds 100,000 or so clones, 80% to 85% seen once. The specimen sequenced was peripheral blood. The receptors come from a woman aged 80 or older with acute or convalescent COVID-19.

The chain joins TRBV7-2 to TRBJ1-6, with no clear D. The CDR3 length is 13 residues. The V end lost 5 bases, the J end lost 8 bases, and 10 bases lay between the germline ends. Germline V gives CDR1 SGHTA, CDR2 FQGNSA. The DNA for the CDR3 is TGTGCCAGCAGCAGTAACAGTTATTCACCCCTCCACTTT. Amino acids: CASSSNSYSPLHF.

This clone was detected only a few times. V and J are TRBV14 and TRBJ1-2; D possibly corresponds to TRBD1 (5 bases). Germline V lookup: CDR1 SGHDN, CDR2 FVKESK. This CDR3 has 14 residues. V lost 4 bases to trimming and J lost 4 bases, with 13 bases between them. The DNA of the CDR3 is TGTGCCAGCAGCCCGGGGACTAATCTCTATGGCTACACCTTC. This translates into CASSPGTNLYGYTF.

The chain couples TRBV2 to TRBJ2-7; possible D gene TRBD1, 5 bases. The CDR3 loop spans 12 amino acids. Trimming left V 3 bases short and J 6 bases short, with 9 bases between. Looked up from germline, CDR1 is SNHLY and CDR2 is FYNNEI. The CDR3 bases are TGTGCCAGCAGTGATAGGGGTGGCGAGCAGTACGTC. Its protein is CASSDRGGEQYV.

This chain joins TRBV28 and TRBJ2-7; D is possibly TRBD1 (6 bases). Germline loops: CDR1 MDHEN, CDR2 SYDVKM. V was clipped by 3 bases and J by 0 bases, with 9 bases between them. The CDR3 spans 14 residues. The CDR3 DNA follows: TGTGCCAGCAGTTTTCGACAGGACTCCTACGAGCAGTACTTC. Amino acid sequence: CASSFRQDSYEQYF.

This rearrangement joins TRBV10-3 to TRBJ1-1; TRBD1 might be the D (5 bases). Trimming removed 2 bases at V and 3 bases at J, with 13 bases between. CDR1 and CDR2 from the germline V gene are ENHRY and SYGVKD. The CDR3 has 15 residues. CDR3 sequence: CAISERGGTDTEAFF. The CDR3 DNA follows: TGTGCCATCAGTGAGCGGGGAGGGACGGACACTGAAGCTTTCTTT.

This clone was counted a single time. Here the CDR3 DNA reads TGTGCCTGGAGTGTCTTAAACACCGGGGAGCTGTTTTTT. Its translation: CAWSVLNTGELFF. The V gene is TRBV30, the J gene TRBJ2-2, with no clear D. Trimming took 0 bases from V and 2 from J, leaving 4 bases between them. The CDR3 sequence is 13 residues long. Germline lookup yields CDR1 GTSNPN and CDR2 SVGIG (reference sequence).

The V and J genes are TRBV3-1 (or the pseudogene TRBV3-2) and TRBJ2-1, with 10 bases aligning to TRBD1. The V gene's germline CDR1 is LGHDT and CDR2 YNNKEL (reference sequence). The CDR3 loop spans 13 amino acids. Trimming removed 4 bases from V and 7 bases from J; junction bases left unmatched: 1. This CDR3 reads CASSRGQGNEQFF. The CDR3 region has the DNA TGTGCCAGCAGCCGGGGACAGGGGAATGAGCAGTTCTTC.

This chain connects TRBV4-1 to TRBJ2-7; D uncertain. The germline gives CDR1 MGHRA, CDR2 YSYEKL. CDR3 size: 15 residues. V shed 0 bases and J shed 0 bases, with 9 bases lying between them. CDR3 residues: CASSQEMSASYEQYF. CDR3 nucleotide sequence: TGCGCCAGCAGCCAAGAAATGAGCGCCTCCTACGAGCAGTACTTC.

This sequence joins TRBV7-9 and TRBJ2-2; 11 bases line up with TRBD1. V lost 5 bases to trimming and J lost 6 bases; unmatched junction nucleotides: 14. CDR1 is SEHNR, CDR2 FQNEAQ, per germline (reference sequence). This CDR3 contains 18 residues. The DNA for the CDR3 is TGTGCCAGCAGCCCGCCATCGGGACAGGGGGGTACGGCCGGGGAGCTGTTTTTT. Translating it yields CASSPPSGQGGTAGELFF.

The rearrangement links TRBV29-1 to TRBJ2-7; 10 nucleotides match TRBD1. The CDR3 contains 13 residues. Trimming cost V 2 bases and J 7 bases; bases outside gene matches: 5. The germline V gene has CDR1 SQVTM and CDR2 ANQGSEA. The CDR3 DNA sequence: TGCAGCGTTGAACGGGACAGGGGCCAAGAGCAGTACTTC. Translation gives CSVERDRGQEQYF.

This clone was seen once. V usage is TRBV29-1 and J usage is TRBJ2-1, with 11 bases aligning to TRBD2. Germline CDR1 SQVTM, CDR2 ANQGSEA. J was trimmed by 8 bases and V by 5 bases; bases with no gene match: 11. CDR3 length equals 15 residues. This chain's CDR3 is CSVFKRLAGTDEQFF. For the CDR3, the DNA is TGCAGCGTTTTCAAACGACTAGCGGGAACCGATGAGCAGTTCTTC.